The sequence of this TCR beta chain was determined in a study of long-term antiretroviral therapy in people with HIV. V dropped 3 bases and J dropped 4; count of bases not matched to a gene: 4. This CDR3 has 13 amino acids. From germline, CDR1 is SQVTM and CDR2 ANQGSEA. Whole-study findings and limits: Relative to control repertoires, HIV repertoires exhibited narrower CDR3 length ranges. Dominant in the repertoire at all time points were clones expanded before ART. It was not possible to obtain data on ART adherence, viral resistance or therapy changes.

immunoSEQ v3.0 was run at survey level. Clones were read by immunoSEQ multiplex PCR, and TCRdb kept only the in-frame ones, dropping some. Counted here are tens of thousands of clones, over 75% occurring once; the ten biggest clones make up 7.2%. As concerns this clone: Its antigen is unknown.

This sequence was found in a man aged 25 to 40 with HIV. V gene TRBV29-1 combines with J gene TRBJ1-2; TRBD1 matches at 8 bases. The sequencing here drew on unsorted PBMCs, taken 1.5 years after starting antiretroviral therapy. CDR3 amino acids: CSVDGQGGYGYTF. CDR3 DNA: TGCAGCGTTGACGGACAGGGCGGCTATGGCTACACCTTC.